Listed here are 25 T cell receptor beta chains from one sample, sequenced in a study of pediatric ulcerative colitis. The table came from immunoSEQ multiplex PCR; TCRdb's copy has only in-frame clones and leaves some out. The sample includes approximately 32,000 clones, approximately 82% of them seen just once. The sequenced material came from blood. The source is a boy between 10 and 17 years old with severe ulcerative colitis.

The chain couples TRBV30 to TRBJ1-4; TRBD1 might be the D (5 bases). Deletions cut 2 bases from V and 5 bases from J, with 15 bases between. The CDR3 runs 15 residues. Germline assignment: CDR1 GTSNPN and CDR2 SVGIG (reference sequence). CDR3: CAWSKGRGINEKLFF. The CDR3 region has the DNA TGTGCCTGGAGTAAGGGGCGGGGGATAAATGAAAAACTGTTTTTT.

The V call is TRBV6-6, the J call TRBJ1-1; D uncertain. V was clipped by 10 bases and J by 3 bases, with 12 bases between them. CDR3 length: 12 amino acids. Germline values: CDR1 MNHNY, CDR2 SVGAGI (reference sequence). CDR3 in amino acids: CATWAQYTEAFF. In nucleotides, the CDR3 is TGTGCCACCTGGGCCCAGTACACTGAAGCTTTCTTT.

The chain recombines TRBV15 with TRBJ1-5; D remains unclear. Germline CDR1 and CDR2: LNHNV and YYDKDF (reference sequence). The CDR3 covers 18 residues. The V end lost 4 bases, the J end lost 6 bases, and 25 bases lay between the germline ends. This chain's CDR3 is CATSTTLSRREGGQPQHF. The CDR3 bases are TGTGCCACCAGCACCACCCTATCAAGGAGGGAGGGCGGTCAGCCCCAGCATTTT.

The chain carries TRBV2 and TRBJ1-2; D remains ambiguous. V lost 0 bases and J lost 7, with 9 bases in between. The CDR3 contains 13 residues. Germline-derived CDR1 and CDR2 are SNHLY and FYNNEI. The CDR3 DNA follows: TGTGCCAGCAGTGAAGCGCTTCGGGGTGGCTACACCTTC. The encoded protein is CASSEALRGGYTF.

This clone was counted a few times. The chain joins TRBV27 to TRBJ1-5, with D possibly being TRBD1 (5 bases). The CDR3 consists of 14 residues. Germline loops: CDR1 MNHEY, CDR2 SMNVEV (reference sequence). The V gene lost 3 bases and the J gene lost 4 bases, with 10 bases spanning the gap. The CDR3 coding sequence is TGTGCCAGCAGTTTCTCAGGGCTGAATCAGCCCCAGCATTTT. Protein: CASSFSGLNQPQHF.

The V and J genes are TRBV5-1 and TRBJ1-4; no definite D call. The CDR3 contains 14 residues. V was trimmed by 1 base and J by 4 bases, leaving 8 bases between them. From germline, CDR1 is SGHRS and CDR2 YFSETQ. Here the CDR3 reads CASSLSTLNEKLFF. The CDR3 DNA sequence: TGCGCCAGCAGCTTGTCGACACTTAATGAAAAACTGTTTTTT.

This clone was found a few times. The chain is built from TRBV27 and TRBJ1-5; D gene ambiguous. The CDR3 extends over 16 amino acids. Trimming took off 5 bases at V and 1 base at J, with 15 bases between the two ends. Germline CDR1 is MNHEY and CDR2 is SMNVEV (reference sequence). The CDR3 region is CASSRNPPESNQPQHF. The CDR3 DNA reads TGTGCCAGCAGTAGAAACCCACCGGAGAGCAATCAGCCCCAGCATTTT.

This clone was detected a few times. The genes are TRBV4-2 and TRBJ1-2; D not certain. V was cut by 0 bases and J by 3 bases, with 8 bases left in between. Germline V gene data show CDR1 as LGHNA and CDR2 as YNFKEQ. The CDR3 has 14 amino acids. The CDR3 nucleotides read TGTGCCAGCAGCCAAGATCGCGGAGACTATGGCTACACCTTC. Protein: CASSQDRGDYGYTF.

The chain links TRBV4-1 to TRBJ1-5; TRBD1 is a possible D gene (5 bases). Germline loops: CDR1 MGHRA, CDR2 YSYEKL. This CDR3 spans 15 amino acids. V was shortened by 8 bases and J by 0 bases, with 14 bases between the two germline ends. The CDR3 protein is CASGATGVSNQPQHF. CDR3 DNA: TGCGCCAGCGGGGCCACTGGGGTTAGCAATCAGCCCCAGCATTTT.

A word on this clone: Other DNA variants within this sample encode the same CDR3. The genes are TRBV4-2 and TRBJ2-3; 14 bases agree with TRBD2. V trimming: 3 bases; J trimming: 4 bases; junction bases outside the gene matches: 0. Germline CDR1 reads LGHNA; CDR2 reads YNFKEQ. This CDR3 contains 15 residues. The CDR3 coding sequence is TGTGCCAGCAGCCAGACTAGCGGGGGGGCAGATACGCAGTATTTT. Translated: CASSQTSGGADTQYF.

The chain employs TRBV2 and TRBJ2-2, with unresolved D. Trimming left V 6 bases short and J 8 bases short, with 7 bases between. Germline CDR1 reads SNHLY; CDR2 reads FYNNEI. The CDR3 spans 11 residues. CDR3 coding DNA: TGTGCCAGCAGAGAGGCGGGGGAGCTGTTTTTT. Translated, it gives CASREAGELFF.

The rearrangement joins TRBV14 to TRBJ2-5; D ambiguous. This CDR3 has 16 amino acids. The V end lost 1 base, the J end lost 5 bases, and 17 bases lay between the germline ends. Germline V gives CDR1 SGHDN, CDR2 FVKESK. The CDR3 protein is CASSQVWNPVSETQYF. CDR3 sequence (DNA): TGTGCCAGCAGCCAAGTTTGGAACCCCGTCTCGGAGACCCAGTACTTC.

This clone showed up just a few times. The chain recombines TRBV10-3 with TRBJ2-2, with unresolved D. This CDR3 has 12 amino acids. Trimming cost V 3 bases and J 4 bases, with 3 bases left between them. The germline V gene encodes CDR1 ENHRY and CDR2 SYGVKD. CDR3 in amino acids: CAISEGTGELFF. The CDR3 DNA follows: TGTGCCATCAGTGAAGGCACCGGGGAGCTGTTTTTT.

The chain has TRBV7-8 and TRBJ1-5; no firm D call. Germline lookup yields CDR1 SGHVS and CDR2 FQNEAQ. This CDR3 has 14 amino acids. The V end was cut by 10 bases, the J end by 3 bases, with 16 bases between. This CDR3 reads CATTPGRVNQPQHF. In DNA, the CDR3 is TGTGCCACCACCCCGGGTCGAGTCAATCAGCCCCAGCATTTT. Supplemented by reference TRBV7-8 and TRBJ1-5, the full variable domain reads GAGVSQSPRYKVAKRGQDVALRCDPISGHVSLFWYQQALGQGPEFLTYFQNEAQLDKSGLPSDRFFAERPEGSVSTLKIQRTQQEDSAVYLCATTPGRVNQPQHFGDGTRLSIL.

The DNA for the CDR3 is TGTGCCAGCAGCTCCAGGGTGGGGAACAATGAGCAGTTCTTC. This translates into CASSSRVGNNEQFF. The chain recombines TRBV5-6 with TRBJ2-1; tentatively, D is TRBD1 (5 bases). V lost 3 bases and J 5 bases, leaving 12 bases between the germline ends. The CDR3 contains 14 residues. Per the germline V gene, CDR1 is SGHDT and CDR2 is YYEEEE.

The J gene is TRBJ1-3, the V gene TRBV6-1; D ambiguous. The V gene lost 3 bases and the J gene lost 0 bases, with 9 bases spanning the gap. Germline V gene sequence: CDR1 MNHNS, CDR2 SASEGT. The CDR3 consists of 15 residues. The CDR3 loop reads CASSDPTISGNTIYF. The CDR3 DNA sequence: TGTGCCAGCAGTGACCCTACGATCTCTGGAAACACCATATATTTT.

This clone was seen a few times. This chain joins TRBV11-2 and TRBJ1-1; D is undetermined. Germline V gene data show CDR1 as SGHAT and CDR2 as FQNNGV. The CDR3 is made up of 13 amino acids. V was shortened by 5 bases and J by 0 bases, with 7 bases between the two germline ends. For the CDR3, the DNA is TGTGCCAGCAGCCAGAGGATGAACACTGAAGCTTTCTTT. The encoded protein is CASSQRMNTEAFF.

This clone has just one count. The rearrangement uses TRBV5-5 and TRBJ2-5; 7 nucleotides line up with TRBD2. The CDR3 loop spans 12 amino acids. Germline trimming cut 6 bases from V and 4 bases from J; bases unmatched to any gene: 3. Germline CDR1 reads SGHKS; CDR2 reads YYEKEE (reference sequence). CDR3 amino acids: CASTWGGETQYF. CDR3 sequence (DNA): TGTGCCAGCACGTGGGGGGGAGAGACCCAGTACTTC.

Turning to this clone: An end of the junction differs from the germline gene, which may be a read error. J is TRBJ1-1 and V is TRBV5-6; D perhaps matches TRBD1 (5 bases). The CDR3 loop spans 16 amino acids. Germline lookup yields CDR1 SGHDT and CDR2 YYEEEE. Here the CDR3 DNA reads TGTGCCAGCAGCTTGCTGGGGGGGACCGAAAACAATGAAGCTTTCTTT. It codes for CASSLLGGTENNEAFF.

This clone has more than one count but fewer than ten. This chain connects TRBV7-9 to TRBJ2-1, with 8 bases aligning to TRBD2. CDR3 length equals 13 residues. Germline CDR1 SEHNR, CDR2 FQNEAQ (reference sequence). Trimming removed 5 bases from V and 9 bases from J; junction bases left unmatched: 6. The CDR3 loop is CASSPIGRGEQFF. CDR3 bases: TGTGCCAGCAGCCCGATCGGGAGGGGTGAGCAGTTCTTC.

In nucleotides, the CDR3 is TGTGCCAGCTCACCGGTAGACAGAAACACTGAAGCTTTCTTT. Its protein product is CASSPVDRNTEAFF. V usage is TRBV18 and J usage is TRBJ1-1; the D gene is possibly TRBD1 (5 bases). CDR1 is KGHSH, CDR2 LQKENI, per germline. With 3 bases removed from V and 2 bases from J, the gap between germline ends came to 10 bases. CDR3 length: 14 residues.

This clone was detected a few times. J is TRBJ1-2 and V is TRBV7-3, with 8 bases aligning to TRBD1. The V and J ends lost 3 bases and 7 bases, in that order; junction bases with no gene match: 4. Germline V gives CDR1 SGHTA, CDR2 FQGTGA. This CDR3 contains 13 residues. CDR3 in DNA: TGTGCCAGCAGCTTCGGACAGGGCCTTGGCTACACCTTC. Its translation: CASSFGQGLGYTF.

The V and J genes are TRBV7-2 and TRBJ1-3; the D gene is possibly TRBD1 (5 bases). This CDR3 is built from 15 residues. V was pared by 6 bases and J by 2 bases, with 14 bases between. CDR1 and CDR2 (germline): SGHTA, FQGNSA. The CDR3 coding sequence is TGTGCCAGCAGTTTATCAGCAGGGACTGGAAACACCATATATTTT. This codes for CASSLSAGTGNTIYF.

The rearrangement links TRBV19 to TRBJ1-5, with D maybe TRBD1 (6 bases). This CDR3 has 16 residues. Trimming took 1 base from V and 6 from J, leaving 16 bases between them. Germline CDR1 LNHDA, CDR2 SQIVND (reference sequence). The DNA for the CDR3 is TGTGCCAGTAGTATAGTCGGGGGGGCAGTGGCTCAGCCCCAGCATTTT. It encodes CASSIVGGAVAQPQHF. The full variable domain, completed using reference TRBV19 and TRBJ1-5, is DGGITQSPKYLFRKEGQNVTLSCEQNLNHDAMYWYRQDPGQGLRLIYYSQIVNDFQKGDIAEGYSVSREKKESFPLTVTSAQKNPTAFYLCASSIVGGAVAQPQHFGDGTRLSIL.

CDR3 sequence reads: CAWSVIWGAFF. The CDR3 DNA follows: TGTGCCTGGAGTGTTATTTGGGGGGCTTTCTTT. The chain links TRBV30 to TRBJ1-1, with D possibly being TRBD1 (5 bases). CDR1 and CDR2 from the germline V gene are GTSNPN and SVGIG (reference sequence). The V end was cut by 0 bases, the J end by 11 bases, with 10 bases between. The CDR3 has 11 amino acids.